A selection of T cell receptor beta chains follows, all from one sample in a study of cytomegalovirus exposure and HLA in healthy donors. The assay was immunoSEQ multiplex PCR, and TCRdb's table has in-frame clones only and misses some. The sample lists more than 110,000 clones, around 75% occurring once. Sequencing was carried out using PBMCs. These receptors all stem from a female donor in good health and CMV-seronegative. Both conserved end residues are part of each CDR3. Each record gives: V gene, clone size, D gene, J gene, CDR3 DNA, CDR3 protein. The D gene is left open where the match is weak. The size entry is marked missing in some rows and otherwise reads once, few, many or a size class.

>TRBV10-1|-|TRBD2|TRBJ2-7
TGCGCCAGCAGTGATCGGAGGGGGACTAGCGGGAGATCCCACGAGCAGTACTTC
CASSDRRGTSGRSHEQYF
>TRBV12-5|-|TRBD2|TRBJ2-1
TGTGCTAGTGGTTTTGTTCTAGCGGGAAGAAATGAGCAGTTCTTC
CASGFVLAGRNEQFF
>TRBV7-9|once|-|TRBJ1-1
TGTGCCAGCAGCCCAGGGATGGACACTGAAGCTTTCTTT
CASSPGMDTEAFF
>TRBV4-1|-|TRBD1|TRBJ1-5
TGCGCCAGCAGCCAAGGGGACAGGGGCCATCAGCCCCAGCATTTT
CASSQGDRGHQPQHF
>TRBV4-1|-|-|TRBJ1-5
TGCGCCACCGATCAGCCCCAGCATTTT
CATDQPQHF
>TRBV28|-|TRBD2|TRBJ2-3
TGTGCCAGCAGCTATACGGGAGGGCTCGCAGATACGCAGTATTTT
CASSYTGGLADTQYF
>TRBV10-1|few|TRBD2|TRBJ2-7
TGCGCCAGCAGTGCAGCGGGAGCCTACGAGCAGTACTTC
CASSAAGAYEQYF
>TRBV7-9|-|-|TRBJ2-1
TGTGCCAGCAGCACAGATGCAGAGCAGTTCTTC
CASSTDAEQFF
>TRBV4-2|-|-|TRBJ2-7
TGTGCCAGCAGCGCCCAGGGCGACTCTACCTCCTACGAGCAGTACTTC
CASSAQGDSTSYEQYF
>TRBV5-1|-|TRBD2|TRBJ2-1
TGCGCCAGCAGCTTTCGACTAGCGGGAGATAAGGGCCAAATCAATGAGCAGTTCTTC
CASSFRLAGDKGQINEQFF
>TRBV28|-|-|TRBJ2-7
TGTGCCAGCAGTTTGGGGCAGCCCTACGAGCAGTACTTC
CASSLGQPYEQYF
>TRBV6-1|-|TRBD1|TRBJ1-4
TGTGCCAGCAGTGAAGTAAGGACAGGGGGAACAGCCCCTGAAAAACTGTTTTTT
CASSEVRTGGTAPEKLFF
>TRBV29-1|-|TRBD1|TRBJ1-2
TGCAGCACATCCGGGACAGGGGGCTATGGCTACACCTTC
CSTSGTGGYGYTF
>TRBV5-1|-|TRBD1|TRBJ2-7
TGCGCCAGCAGCTACGGGACAGAAAAATACGAGCAGTACTTC
CASSYGTEKYEQYF
>TRBV27|-|TRBD2|TRBJ2-3
TGTGCCAGCGGGGCTAGCGGGAGGGCGACGCAGTATTTT
CASGASGRATQYF
>TRBV5-4|-|-|TRBJ1-3
TGTGCCAGCACTTCTGGGCCCGGAACTGGAAACACCATATATTTT
CASTSGPGTGNTIYF
>TRBV4-1|-|-|TRBJ1-1
TGCGCCAGCAGCCAAGAAACTTCCGATGTATACACTGAAGCTTTCTTT
CASSQETSDVYTEAFF
>TRBV6-5|once|TRBD2|TRBJ2-5
TGTGCCAGCAAGAGCGGGGGAACCTCCGAGACCCAGTACTTC
CASKSGGTSETQYF
>TRBV15|-|TRBD2|TRBJ2-1
TGTGCCACCAGCAGAGCCCGGGAGGCCCTTATAGGGAATGAGCAGTTCTTC
CATSRAREALIGNEQFF
>TRBV6-1|-|TRBD1|TRBJ2-1
TGTGCCAGCAGTTTAGTCAGGGGGCGAGACAATGAGCAGTTCTTC
CASSLVRGRDNEQFF
>TRBV14|-|-|TRBJ1-1
TGTGCCAGCAGCCAAGTGGGGGGAGGGTACACTGAAGCTTTCTTT
CASSQVGGGYTEAFF
>TRBV2|-|TRBD1|TRBJ2-7
TGTGCCAGCATTGAACATGACAGGGTCGTGGACGAGCAGTACTTC
CASIEHDRVVDEQYF
>TRBV9|-|-|TRBJ2-2
TGTGCCAGCAGCGCAGGGTCCGGGGAGCTGTTTTTT
CASSAGSGELFF
>TRBV5-6|-|TRBD2|TRBJ2-3
TGTGCCAGCAGCTTTTGGGTTAGCGGGAGCGGGGATACGCAGTATTTT
CASSFWVSGSGDTQYF
>TRBV19|-|TRBD1|TRBJ2-7
TGTGCCAGTAGTATGACAGGGAGCTCCTACGAGCAGTACTTC
CASSMTGSSYEQYF
>TRBV5-1|-|-|TRBJ2-7
TGCGCCAGCAGCCCCCTAGCGAGCTCCTACGAGCAGTACTTC
CASSPLASSYEQYF
>TRBV7-9|-|TRBD2|TRBJ2-1
TGTGCCAGCAGCTTTAGCGGGAGGGAAGTCGGCAATGAGCAGTTCTTC
CASSFSGREVGNEQFF
>TRBV6-5|once|-|TRBJ2-1
TGTGCCAGCAGTTATAGAGTTTACAATGAGCAGTTCTTC
CASSYRVYNEQFF
>TRBV27|-|-|TRBJ1-2
TGTGCCAGCAGTTTAGACAGGTTTGCTAACTATGGCTACACCTTC
CASSLDRFANYGYTF
>TRBV30|-|-|TRBJ2-7
TGTGCCTGGAGTGTAGCAGGGTCCAGCGAGCAGTACTTC
CAWSVAGSSEQYF
>TRBV6-4|-|-|TRBJ2-3
TGTGCCAGCAGTACCCGTCCCGGGGAGGGCACAGATACGCAGTATTTT
CASSTRPGEGTDTQYF
>TRBV5-5|-|TRBD2|TRBJ2-1
TGTGCCAGCAGCTTGCGGGAGGTCCCCTACAATGAGCAGTTCTTC
CASSLREVPYNEQFF
>TRBV4-2|few|-|TRBJ1-2
TGTGCCAGCAGCCAAGATTCTGGGACTGGTGACGCTGGCTACACCTTC
CASSQDSGTGDAGYTF
>TRBV6-1|-|TRBD1|TRBJ1-5
TGTGCCAGCAGTGAAAGACAGGGGGATCAGCCCCAGCATTTT
CASSERQGDQPQHF
>TRBV11-2|few|-|TRBJ1-1
TGTGCCAGCAGCTACGAGGGCGTGGGCACTGAAGCTTTCTTT
CASSYEGVGTEAFF
>TRBV28|-|TRBD1|TRBJ2-7
TGTGCCAGCAGCCTTGACAGGGGAGACTTTTACGAGCAGTACTTC
CASSLDRGDFYEQYF
>TRBV2|-|TRBD1|TRBJ2-7
TGTGCCAGCAGGGCAGGACAGGTCTCCTACGAGCAGTACTTC
CASRAGQVSYEQYF
>TRBV29-1|-|TRBD2|TRBJ2-1
TGCAGCGGGGGAGCGGGAGTAGGCTCCTACAATGAGCAGTTCTTC
CSGGAGVGSYNEQFF
>TRBV30|-|-|TRBJ2-5
TGTGCCTGGAGTCCGGGACTGGGGACCCAGTACTTC
CAWSPGLGTQYF
>TRBV6-1|few|-|TRBJ2-2
TGTGCCGCTAGGCTAGGCGGGAACACCGGGGAGCTGTTTTTT
CAARLGGNTGELFF
>TRBV10-1|-|TRBD1|TRBJ2-1
TGCGCCAGCAGCTCCCTAGGGACAGGGGGCTACAATGAGCAGTTCTTC
CASSSLGTGGYNEQFF
>TRBV6-6|-|TRBD2|TRBJ2-3
TGTGCCAGCTCCCTAGCGGGAGGCACAGATACGCAGTATTTT
CASSLAGGTDTQYF
>TRBV7-9|-|TRBD1|TRBJ1-1
TGTGCCAGCAGCTCCACGACAGGGTTGCGCACTGAAGCTTTCTTT
CASSSTTGLRTEAFF